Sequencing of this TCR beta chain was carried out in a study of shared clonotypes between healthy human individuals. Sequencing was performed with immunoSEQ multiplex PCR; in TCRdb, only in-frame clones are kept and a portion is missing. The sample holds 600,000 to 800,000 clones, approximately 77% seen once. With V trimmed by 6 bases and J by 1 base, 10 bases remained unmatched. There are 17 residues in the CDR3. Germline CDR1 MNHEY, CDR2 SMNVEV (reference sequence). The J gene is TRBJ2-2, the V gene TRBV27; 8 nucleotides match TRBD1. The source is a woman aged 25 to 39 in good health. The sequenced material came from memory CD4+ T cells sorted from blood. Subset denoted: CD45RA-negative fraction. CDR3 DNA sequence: TGTGCCAGCAGCCGTCAAACAGGGGGGCAGAACACCGGGGAGCTGTTTTTT. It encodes CASSRQTGGQNTGELFF.